This T cell receptor (beta chain) was recovered during a study of glioma-infiltrating T cells after dendritic cell vaccination. Turning to the study itself: Patients received autologous tumor lysate-pulsed dendritic cell vaccination between about 2002 and 2013. At biweekly intervals, patients got three intradermal dendritic cell vaccine injections.

Assay used: immunoSEQ multiplex PCR; TCRdb lists only in-frame clones, some missing. The profile shows about 64,000 clones, more than 75% of them singletons. Looked up from germline, CDR1 is DFQATT and CDR2 is SNEGSKA (reference sequence). The CDR3 extends over 11 amino acids. V dropped 0 bases and J dropped 9 bases, with 6 bases sitting between them. The origin of this receptor is a human donor with glioblastoma. The gene calls are TRBV20-1 and TRBJ2-1; no firm D call. The sample in question was blood, obtained before dendritic cell vaccination. This chain's CDR3 is CSARDGREQFF. DNA of the CDR3: TGCAGTGCTAGAGATGGCCGTGAGCAGTTCTTC.